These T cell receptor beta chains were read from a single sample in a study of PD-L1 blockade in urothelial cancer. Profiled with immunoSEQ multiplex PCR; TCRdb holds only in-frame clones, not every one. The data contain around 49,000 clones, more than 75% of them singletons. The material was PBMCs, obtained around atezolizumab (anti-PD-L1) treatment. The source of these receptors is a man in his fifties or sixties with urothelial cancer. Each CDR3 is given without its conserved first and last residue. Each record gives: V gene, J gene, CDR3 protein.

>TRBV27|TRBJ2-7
ASSKTWDRVPEQY
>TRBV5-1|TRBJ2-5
ASSLRSGFDQY
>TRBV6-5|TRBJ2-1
ASSYSLAGGYNEQF
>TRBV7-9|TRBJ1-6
ASSTTTGGGQNSPLH
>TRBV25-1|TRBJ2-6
ASNTGGRSGANVLT
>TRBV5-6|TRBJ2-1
ASSGAPGSYNEQF
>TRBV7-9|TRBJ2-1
ASSPTRTKYNEQF
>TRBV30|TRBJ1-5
AWSVRGVNQPQH
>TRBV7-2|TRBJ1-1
ASSNLGGVDTEAF
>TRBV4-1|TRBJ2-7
ASSQTGTGIGEQY
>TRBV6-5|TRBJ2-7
ASRGTDAYEQY
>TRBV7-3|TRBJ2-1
ASSLSGGAKNEQF
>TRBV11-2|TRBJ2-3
ASSLRVRTGVPDTQY
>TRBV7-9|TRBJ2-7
ASSPGAGTGGSEQY
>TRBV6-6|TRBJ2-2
ASSYSFAGTGELF
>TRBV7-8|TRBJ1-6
ASRSNRARGNSPLH
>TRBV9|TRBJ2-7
ASSATGMGEQY
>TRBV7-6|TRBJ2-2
ASSLLYSTGELF
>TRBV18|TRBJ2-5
ASSPRAETQY
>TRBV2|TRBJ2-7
ASSEQGWYEQY
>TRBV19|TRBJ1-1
ASTSGTGDAF
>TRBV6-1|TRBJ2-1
ASKPTGAYDEQF
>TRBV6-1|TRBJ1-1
ASNIRGLITEAF
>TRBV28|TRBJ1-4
ASSFVGSEKLF
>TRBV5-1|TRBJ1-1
ASSLGPGAGGTEAF
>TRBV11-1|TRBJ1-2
ASSLRDKSNYGYT
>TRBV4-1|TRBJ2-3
ASSLGIPGQGRVFSSTDTQY
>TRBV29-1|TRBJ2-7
SVEDSSGTGYEQY
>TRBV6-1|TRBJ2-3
ASSQGQGARDTQY
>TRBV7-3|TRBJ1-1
ASSLSRQDEAF
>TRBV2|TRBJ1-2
ASSRQGGDYGYT